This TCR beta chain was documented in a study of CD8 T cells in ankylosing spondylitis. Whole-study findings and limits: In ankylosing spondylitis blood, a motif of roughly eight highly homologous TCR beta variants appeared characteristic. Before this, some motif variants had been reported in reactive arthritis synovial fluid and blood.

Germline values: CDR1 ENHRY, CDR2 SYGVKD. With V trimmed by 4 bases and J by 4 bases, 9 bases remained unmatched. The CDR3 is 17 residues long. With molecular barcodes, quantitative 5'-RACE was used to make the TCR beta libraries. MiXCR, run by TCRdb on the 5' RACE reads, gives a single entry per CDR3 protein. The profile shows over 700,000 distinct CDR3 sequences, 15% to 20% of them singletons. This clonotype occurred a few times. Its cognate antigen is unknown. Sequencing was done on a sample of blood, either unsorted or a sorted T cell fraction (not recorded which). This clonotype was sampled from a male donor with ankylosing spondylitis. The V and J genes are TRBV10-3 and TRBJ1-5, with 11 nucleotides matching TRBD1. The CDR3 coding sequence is TGTGCCATCAGTGCGGGACAGGGGGTTCTCAAAAATCAGCCCCAGCATTTT. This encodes CAISAGQGVLKNQPQHF.